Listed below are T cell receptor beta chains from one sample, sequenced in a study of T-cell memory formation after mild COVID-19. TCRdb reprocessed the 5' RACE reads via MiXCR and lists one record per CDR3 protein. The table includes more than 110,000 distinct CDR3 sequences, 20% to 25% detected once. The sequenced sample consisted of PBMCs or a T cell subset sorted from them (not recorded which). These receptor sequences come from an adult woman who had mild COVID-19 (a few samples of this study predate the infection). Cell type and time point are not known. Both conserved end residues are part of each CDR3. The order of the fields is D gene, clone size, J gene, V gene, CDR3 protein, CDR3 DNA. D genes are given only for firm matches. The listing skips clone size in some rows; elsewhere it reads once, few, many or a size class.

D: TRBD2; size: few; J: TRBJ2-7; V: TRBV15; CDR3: CATSTRSSGRAYEQYF; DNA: TGTGCCACCAGCACGCGATCTAGCGGGAGGGCGTACGAGCAGTACTTC
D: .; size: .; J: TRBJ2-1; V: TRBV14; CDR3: CASSQNKILSYNEQFF; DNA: TGTGCCAGCAGCCAAAATAAGATTCTCTCCTACAATGAGCAGTTCTTC
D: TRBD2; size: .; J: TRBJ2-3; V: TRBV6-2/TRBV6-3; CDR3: CASSWDYDTQYF; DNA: TGTGCCAGCAGCTGGGACTATGATACGCAGTATTTT
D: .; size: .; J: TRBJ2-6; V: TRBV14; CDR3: CASSQNSGANVLTF; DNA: TGTGCCAGCAGCCAAAACTCTGGGGCCAACGTCCTGACTTTC
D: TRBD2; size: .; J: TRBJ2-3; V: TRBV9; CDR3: CASSVVSGSTDTQYF; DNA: TGTGCCAGCAGCGTAGTAAGCGGGAGTACAGATACGCAGTATTTT
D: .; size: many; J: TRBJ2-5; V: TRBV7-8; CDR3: CASSLEFRVGQETQYF; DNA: TGTGCCAGCAGCTTAGAATTCCGGGTGGGCCAAGAGACCCAGTACTTC
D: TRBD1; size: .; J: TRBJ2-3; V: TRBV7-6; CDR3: CASSLPGTGATDTQYF; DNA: TGTGCCAGCAGCCTCCCCGGGACAGGGGCCACAGATACGCAGTATTTT
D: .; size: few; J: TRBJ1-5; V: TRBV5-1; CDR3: CASSLVGEQPQHF; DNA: TGCGCCAGCAGCTTGGTAGGGGAGCAGCCCCAGCATTTT
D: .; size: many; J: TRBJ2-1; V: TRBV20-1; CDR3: CSAPRTANGDYNEQFF; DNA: TGCAGTGCTCCCCGTACCGCAAACGGGGACTACAATGAGCAGTTCTTC
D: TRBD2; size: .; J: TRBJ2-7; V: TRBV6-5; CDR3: CASSVSGAETYEQYF; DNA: TGTGCCAGCAGCGTTAGCGGGGCCGAAACCTACGAGCAGTACTTC
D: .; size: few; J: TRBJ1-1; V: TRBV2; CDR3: CASSSSPMNTEALF; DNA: TGTGCCAGCAGTTCCAGTCCCATGAACACTGAAGCTTTATTT
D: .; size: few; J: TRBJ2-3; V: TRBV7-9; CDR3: CAGDTQYF; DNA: TGTGCCGGAGATACGCAGTATTTT
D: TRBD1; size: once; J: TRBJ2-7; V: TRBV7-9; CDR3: CASSFPGGPYEQYF; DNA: TGTGCCAGCAGCTTCCCAGGGGGCCCCTACGAGCAGTACTTC
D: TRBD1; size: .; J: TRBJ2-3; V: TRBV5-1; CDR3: CASSPLGQGLDTQYF; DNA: TGCGCCAGCAGCCCTCTGGGACAGGGCCTGGATACGCAGTATTTT
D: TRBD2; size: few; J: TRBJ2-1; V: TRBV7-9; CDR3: CASSSAGVDYNEQFF; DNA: TGTGCCAGCAGCTCTGCGGGAGTGGATTACAATGAGCAGTTCTTC
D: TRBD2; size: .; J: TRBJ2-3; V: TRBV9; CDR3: CASSVGTSGSRSDTQYF; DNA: TGTGCCAGCAGCGTAGGGACTAGCGGGAGTAGGTCAGATACGCAGTATTTT
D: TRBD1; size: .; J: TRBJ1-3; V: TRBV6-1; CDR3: CASRKDRDSGNTIYF; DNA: TGTGCCAGCAGAAAAGACAGGGACTCTGGAAACACCATATATTTT
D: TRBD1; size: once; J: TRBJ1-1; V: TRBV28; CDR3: CASSLPGGAEAFF; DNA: TGTGCCAGCAGTTTACCAGGGGGCGCTGAAGCTTTCTTT
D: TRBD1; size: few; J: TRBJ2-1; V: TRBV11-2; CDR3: CASSLDQVGQGNDEQFF; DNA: TGTGCCAGCAGCTTAGATCAGGTGGGACAGGGGAACGATGAGCAGTTCTTC
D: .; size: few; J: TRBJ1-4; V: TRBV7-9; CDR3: CASSANTGPTNEKLFF; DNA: TGTGCCAGCAGCGCCAATACAGGGCCGACAAATGAAAAACTGTTTTTT
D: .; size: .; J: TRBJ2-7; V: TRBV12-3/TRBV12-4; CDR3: CASSFNGAAYEQYF; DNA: TGTGCCAGCAGTTTTAACGGGGCCGCCTACGAGCAGTACTTC
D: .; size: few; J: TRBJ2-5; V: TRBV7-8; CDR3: CASSLTGDETQYF; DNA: TGTGCCAGCAGCTTAACGGGGGACGAGACCCAGTACTTC
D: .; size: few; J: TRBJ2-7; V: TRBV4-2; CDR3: CASSQDLGTGTYEQYF; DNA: TGTGCCAGCAGCCAAGATTTAGGGACTGGAACCTACGAGCAGTACTTC
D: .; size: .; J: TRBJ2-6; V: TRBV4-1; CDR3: CASSPLAGANVLTF; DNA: TGCGCCAGCAGCCCACTAGCTGGGGCCAACGTCCTGACTTTC
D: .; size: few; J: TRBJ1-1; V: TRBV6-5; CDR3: CASSYRANTEAFF; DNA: TGTGCCAGCAGTTACAGGGCGAACACTGAAGCTTTCTTT
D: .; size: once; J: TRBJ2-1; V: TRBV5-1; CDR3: CASSSSTRVDEQFF; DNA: TGCGCCAGCAGCTCCTCTACCCGGGTCGATGAGCAGTTCTTC
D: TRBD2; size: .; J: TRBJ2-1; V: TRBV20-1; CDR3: CSSPRGGHNEQFF; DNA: TGCAGCTCCCCGCGGGGGGGCCACAATGAGCAGTTCTTC
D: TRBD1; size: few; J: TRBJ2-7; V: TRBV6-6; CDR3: CASSYSRQGLSYEQYF; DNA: TGTGCCAGCAGTTACTCGAGACAGGGGCTCTCCTACGAGCAGTACTTC
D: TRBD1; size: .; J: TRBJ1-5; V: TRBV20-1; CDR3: CSAGPTGDRQPQHF; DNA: TGCAGTGCTGGCCCGACAGGGGACAGGCAGCCCCAGCATTTT
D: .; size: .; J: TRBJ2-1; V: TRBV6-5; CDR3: CASSYSTGGPQQFF; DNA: TGTGCCAGCAGTTACTCCACGGGCGGACCCCAGCAGTTCTTC
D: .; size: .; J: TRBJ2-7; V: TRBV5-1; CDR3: CASSSISGSPYEQYF; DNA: TGCGCCAGCAGCTCCATCTCAGGGTCCCCCTACGAGCAGTACTTC
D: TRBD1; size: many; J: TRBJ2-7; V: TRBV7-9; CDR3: CASSFPGQGDYEQYF; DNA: TGTGCCAGCAGCTTCCCAGGACAGGGGGACTACGAGCAGTACTTC
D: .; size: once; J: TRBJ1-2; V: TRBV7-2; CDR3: CASSLGAGDYGYTF; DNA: TGTGCCAGCAGCTTAGGTGCAGGGGACTATGGCTACACCTTC
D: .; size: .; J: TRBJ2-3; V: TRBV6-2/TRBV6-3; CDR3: CASRSIGASTDTQYF; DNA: TGTGCCAGCAGGTCCATTGGGGCGAGCACAGATACGCAGTATTTT
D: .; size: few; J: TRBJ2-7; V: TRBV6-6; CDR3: CASSPLKTRIYEQYF; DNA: TGTGCCAGCAGCCCCCTAAAGACTCGCATCTACGAGCAGTACTTC
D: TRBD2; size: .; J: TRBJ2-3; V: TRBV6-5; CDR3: CASSLTGGAVRDTQYF; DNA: TGTGCCAGCAGTTTAACCGGGGGGGCGGTCCGAGATACGCAGTATTTT
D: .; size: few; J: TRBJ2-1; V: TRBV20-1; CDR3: CSAVPLGGQFF; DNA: TGCAGTGCTGTCCCCTTGGGGGGCCAGTTCTTC
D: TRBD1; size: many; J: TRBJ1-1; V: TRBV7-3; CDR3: CASSPTPTGRDTEAFF; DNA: TGTGCCAGCAGCCCCACCCCGACAGGGAGGGACACTGAAGCTTTCTTT
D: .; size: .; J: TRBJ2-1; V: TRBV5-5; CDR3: CASSLTAQEAYNEQFF; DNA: TGTGCCAGCAGCTTGACGGCTCAGGAAGCCTACAATGAGCAGTTCTTC
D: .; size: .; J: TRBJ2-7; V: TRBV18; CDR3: CASSPGRGPLEQYF; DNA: TGTGCCAGCTCACCGGGACGGGGGCCCCTGGAGCAGTACTTC
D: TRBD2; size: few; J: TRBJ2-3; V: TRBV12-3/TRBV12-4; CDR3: CASSPSSGGTDTQYF; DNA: TGTGCCAGCAGTCCCTCTAGCGGGGGCACAGATACGCAGTATTTT
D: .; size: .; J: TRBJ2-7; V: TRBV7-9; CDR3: CASSLGKYEQYF; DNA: TGTGCCAGCAGCTTAGGGAAATACGAGCAGTACTTC
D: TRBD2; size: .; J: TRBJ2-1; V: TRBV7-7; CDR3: CASSLSGRRAYNEQFF; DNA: TGTGCTAGCAGCTTAAGCGGGAGGCGCGCCTACAATGAGCAGTTCTTC
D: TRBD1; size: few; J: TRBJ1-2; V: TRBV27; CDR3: CASSLSGTGHYGYTF; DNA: TGTGCCAGCAGTTTATCAGGGACAGGTCACTATGGCTACACCTTC
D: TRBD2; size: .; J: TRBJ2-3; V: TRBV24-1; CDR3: CATSVLAGPTDTQYF; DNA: TGTGCCACCAGTGTTTTAGCGGGACCCACAGATACGCAGTATTTT
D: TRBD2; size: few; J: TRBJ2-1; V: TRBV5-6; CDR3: CASQSGGRNNEQFF; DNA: TGTGCCAGCCAGAGCGGGGGGAGAAACAATGAGCAGTTCTTC
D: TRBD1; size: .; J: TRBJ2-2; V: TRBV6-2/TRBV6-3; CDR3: CASSRDRGLAGELFF; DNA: TGTGCCAGCAGTCGGGACAGGGGGCTTGCCGGGGAGCTGTTTTTT
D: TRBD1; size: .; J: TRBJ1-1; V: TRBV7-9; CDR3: CASSPTGVDTEAFF; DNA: TGTGCCAGCAGCCCTACAGGGGTGGACACTGAAGCTTTCTTT
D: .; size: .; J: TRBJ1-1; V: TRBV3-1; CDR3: CASSQEEGYTEAFF; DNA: TGTGCCAGCAGCCAAGAGGAGGGGTACACTGAAGCTTTCTTT
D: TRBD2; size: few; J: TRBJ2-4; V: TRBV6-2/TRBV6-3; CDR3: CASSFGLAGTKNIQYF; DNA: TGTGCCAGCAGTTTCGGACTAGCGGGGACCAAAAACATTCAGTACTTC
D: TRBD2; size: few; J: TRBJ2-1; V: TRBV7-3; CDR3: CASSPRLAGYEQFF; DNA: TGTGCCAGCAGCCCTCGACTAGCGGGGTATGAGCAGTTCTTC
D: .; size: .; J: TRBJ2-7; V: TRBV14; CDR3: CASSPGLSIYEQYF; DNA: TGTGCCAGCAGTCCGGGGCTTTCCATATACGAGCAGTACTTC
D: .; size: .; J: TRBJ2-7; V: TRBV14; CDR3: CASSQERSDRIEQYF; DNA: TGTGCCAGCAGCCAAGAACGGTCAGACCGTATCGAGCAGTACTTC
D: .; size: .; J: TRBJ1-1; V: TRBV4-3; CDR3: CASSQDSDQNGLTNTEAFF; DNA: TGCGCCAGCAGCCAAGATAGTGACCAAAACGGACTGACTAACACTGAAGCTTTCTTT
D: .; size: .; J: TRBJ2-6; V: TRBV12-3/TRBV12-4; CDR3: CASSPNREAGANVLTF; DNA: TGTGCCAGCAGTCCAAACAGGGAGGCTGGGGCCAACGTCCTGACTTTC